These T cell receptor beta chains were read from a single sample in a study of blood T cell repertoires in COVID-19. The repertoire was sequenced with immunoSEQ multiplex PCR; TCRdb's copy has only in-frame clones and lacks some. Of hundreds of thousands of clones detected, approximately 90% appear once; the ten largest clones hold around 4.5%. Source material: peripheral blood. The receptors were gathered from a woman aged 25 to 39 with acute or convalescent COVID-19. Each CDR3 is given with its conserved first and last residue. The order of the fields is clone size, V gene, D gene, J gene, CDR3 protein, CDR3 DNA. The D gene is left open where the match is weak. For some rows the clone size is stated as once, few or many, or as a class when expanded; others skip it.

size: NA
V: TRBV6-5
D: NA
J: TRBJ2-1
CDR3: CASSRSLDEQFF
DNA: TGTGCCAGCAGTAGGAGTTTGGATGAGCAGTTCTTC

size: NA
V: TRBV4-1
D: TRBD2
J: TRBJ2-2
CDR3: CASSPSLGAGGTPGELFF
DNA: TGCGCCAGCAGCCCTTCCCTTGGGGCGGGGGGGACCCCCGGGGAGCTGTTTTTT

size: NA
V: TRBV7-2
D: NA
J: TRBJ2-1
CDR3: CASSPNTRTVVDEQFF
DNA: TGTGCCAGCAGCCCCAATACCCGGACAGTGGTCGATGAGCAGTTCTTC

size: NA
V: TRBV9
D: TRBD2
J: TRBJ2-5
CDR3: CASSVGTSGDQETQYF
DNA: TGTGCCAGCAGCGTAGGTACTAGCGGAGACCAAGAGACCCAGTACTTC

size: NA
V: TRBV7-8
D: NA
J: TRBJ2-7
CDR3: CASSLVQVSSYEQYF
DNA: TGTGCCAGCAGCTTAGTACAGGTTAGCTCCTACGAGCAGTACTTC

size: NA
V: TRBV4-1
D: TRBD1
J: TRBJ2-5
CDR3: CASSQDGGQGKTQYF
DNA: TGCGCCAGCAGCCAAGATGGGGGACAGGGGAAGACCCAGTACTTC

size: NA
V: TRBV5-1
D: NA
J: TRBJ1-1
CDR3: CASSGTLKDSEAFF
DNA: TGCGCCAGCAGCGGTACCTTAAAGGACAGTGAAGCTTTCTTT

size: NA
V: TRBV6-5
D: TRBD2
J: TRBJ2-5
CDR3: CASSSPPSGETQYF
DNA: TGTGCCAGCAGTTCCCCCCCTAGCGGGGAGACCCAGTACTTC

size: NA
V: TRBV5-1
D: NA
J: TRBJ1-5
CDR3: CASSLVSGSNQPQHF
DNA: TGCGCCAGCAGCTTGGTTTCAGGGAGCAATCAGCCCCAGCATTTT

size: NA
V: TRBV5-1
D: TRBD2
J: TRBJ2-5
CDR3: CASSLDGGTFLQETQYF
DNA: TGCGCCAGCAGCTTGGACGGGGGGACCTTCCTCCAAGAGACCCAGTACTTC

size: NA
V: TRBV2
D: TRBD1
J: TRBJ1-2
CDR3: CASSPGTGRGYTF
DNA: TGTGCCAGCAGTCCTGGGACAGGGCGCGGCTACACCTTC

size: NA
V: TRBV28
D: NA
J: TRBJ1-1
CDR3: CASSEGGVSTEAFF
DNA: TGTGCCAGCAGTGAGGGGGGGGTTTCAACTGAAGCTTTCTTT

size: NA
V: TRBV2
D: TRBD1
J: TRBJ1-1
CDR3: CASSEDPADRGDLNTEAFF
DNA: TGTGCCAGCAGTGAGGACCCTGCGGACAGGGGGGATCTGAACACTGAAGCTTTCTTT

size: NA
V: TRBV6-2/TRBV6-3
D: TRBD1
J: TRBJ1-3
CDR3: CASSDTGGPGNTIYF
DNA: TGTGCCAGCAGCGATACAGGGGGCCCTGGAAACACCATATATTTT

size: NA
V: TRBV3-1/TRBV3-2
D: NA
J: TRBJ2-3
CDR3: CASSQVSRTDTQYF
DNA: TGTGCCAGCAGCCAAGTCAGTCGCACAGATACGCAGTATTTT

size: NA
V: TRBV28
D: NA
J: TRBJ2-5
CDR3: CASGRSGSYQETQYF
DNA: TGTGCCAGCGGCCGGAGCGGGTCGTACCAAGAGACCCAGTACTTC

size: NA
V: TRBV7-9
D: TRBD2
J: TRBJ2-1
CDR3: CASSSRLAGLPRNEQFF
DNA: TGTGCCAGCAGCTCCAGACTAGCGGGGCTACCACGGAATGAGCAGTTCTTC

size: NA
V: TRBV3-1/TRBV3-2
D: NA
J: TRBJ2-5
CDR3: CASSQGGWGETQYF
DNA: TGTGCCAGCAGCCAAGGGGGCTGGGGAGAGACCCAGTACTTC

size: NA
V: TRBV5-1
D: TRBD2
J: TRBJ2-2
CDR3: CASSRERGTGELFF
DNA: TGCGCCAGCAGCAGAGAGCGGGGGACCGGGGAGCTGTTTTTT

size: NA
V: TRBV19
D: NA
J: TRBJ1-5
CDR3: CASSPDGSLIFGDQPQHF
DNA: TGTGCCAGTAGCCCAGACGGGTCCCTAATTTTCGGAGATCAGCCCCAGCATTTT

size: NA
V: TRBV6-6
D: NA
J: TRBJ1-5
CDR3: CASSEGGQPQHF
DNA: TGTGCCAGCTCGGAGGGTGGCCAGCCCCAGCATTTT

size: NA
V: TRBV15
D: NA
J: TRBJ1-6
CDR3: CATSRGETVNSPLHF
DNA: TGTGCCACCAGCAGAGGCGAGACAGTTAATTCACCCCTCCACTTT

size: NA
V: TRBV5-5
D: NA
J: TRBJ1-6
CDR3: CASSFRNSAQDSPLHF
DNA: TGTGCCAGCAGCTTCAGGAATTCAGCTCAGGATTCACCCCTCCACTTT

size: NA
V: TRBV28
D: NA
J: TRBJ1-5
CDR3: CASSLKARAGNQPQHF
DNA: TGTGCCAGCAGTTTAAAGGCCAGGGCTGGCAATCAGCCCCAGCATTTT

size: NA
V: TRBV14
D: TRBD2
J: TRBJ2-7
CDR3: CASSQDFGGIYEQYF
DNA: TGTGCCAGCAGCCAAGATTTCGGGGGGATCTACGAGCAGTACTTC

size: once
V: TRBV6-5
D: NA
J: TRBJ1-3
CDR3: CASSPQAGKGNTIYF
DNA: TGTGCCAGCAGTCCCCAGGCAGGGAAGGGAAACACCATATATTTT

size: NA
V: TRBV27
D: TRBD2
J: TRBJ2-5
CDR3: CASRYTGGPEETQYF
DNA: TGTGCCAGCAGGTATACGGGGGGGCCGGAAGAGACCCAGTACTTC

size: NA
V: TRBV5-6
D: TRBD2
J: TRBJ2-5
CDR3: CASSLPPGLAGEETQYF
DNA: TGTGCCAGCAGCTTGCCCCCGGGACTAGCGGGGGAAGAGACCCAGTACTTC

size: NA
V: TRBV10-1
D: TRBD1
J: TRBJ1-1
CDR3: CAGDPPGTGPEAFF
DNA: TGCGCCGGCGACCCCCCCGGGACAGGGCCTGAAGCTTTCTTT

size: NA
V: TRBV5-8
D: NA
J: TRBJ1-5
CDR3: CASSAGTYSNQPQHF
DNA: TGTGCCAGCTCAGCAGGGACTTATAGCAATCAGCCCCAGCATTTT

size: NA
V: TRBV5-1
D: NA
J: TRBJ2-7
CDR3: CASSLGSSQATYEQYF
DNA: TGCGCCAGCAGCTTGGGTTCGTCCCAGGCGACCTACGAGCAGTACTTC

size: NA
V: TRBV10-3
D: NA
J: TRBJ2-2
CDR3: CAISPLNTGELFF
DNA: TGTGCCATCAGTCCTCTGAACACCGGGGAGCTGTTTTTT

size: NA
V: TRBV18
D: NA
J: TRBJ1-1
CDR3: CASSPGGNTEAFF
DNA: TGTGCCAGCTCACCTGGAGGGAACACTGAAGCTTTCTTT

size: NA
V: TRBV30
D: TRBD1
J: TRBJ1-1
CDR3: CAWRKTGGAFF
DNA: TGTGCCTGGCGAAAGACAGGGGGAGCTTTCTTT